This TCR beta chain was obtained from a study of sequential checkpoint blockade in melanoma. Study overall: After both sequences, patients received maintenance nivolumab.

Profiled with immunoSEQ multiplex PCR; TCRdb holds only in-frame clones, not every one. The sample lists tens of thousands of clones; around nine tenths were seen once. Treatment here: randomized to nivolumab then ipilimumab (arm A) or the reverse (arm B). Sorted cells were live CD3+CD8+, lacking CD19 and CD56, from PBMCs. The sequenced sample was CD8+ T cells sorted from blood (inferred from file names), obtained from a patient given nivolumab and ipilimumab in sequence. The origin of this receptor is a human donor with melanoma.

The DNA of the CDR3 is TGTGCCAGCAGCCTCGGCGGAGGGGCTTCCACAGATACGCAGTATTTT. Translating gives CASSLGGGASTDTQYF. The chain uses TRBV5-4 and TRBJ2-3; TRBD2 is a possible D gene (6 bases). Germline-derived CDR1 and CDR2 are SGHNT and YYREEE (reference sequence). The V and J ends lost 4 bases and 2 bases respectively, with 17 bases between them. This CDR3 has 16 residues.